The 20 T cell receptor beta chains reported below all come from one sample, sequenced in a study of blood T cell repertoires in COVID-19. Here immunoSEQ multiplex PCR was the method, and the copy in TCRdb shows in-frame clones only, minus some. Of approximately 270,000 clones in the sample, nearly 90% were seen once. Sequencing was done on a sample of peripheral blood. These receptors came from a young man with active or convalescent COVID-19.

The table lists this clone with a few counts. The gene calls are TRBV7-9 and TRBJ1-1; TRBD1 might be the D (6 bases). The ends were cut back, 5 bases at V and 3 bases at J, with 13 bases in the middle. This CDR3 comprises 14 residues. In germline, CDR1 is SEHNR, CDR2 FQNEAQ (reference sequence). The CDR3 reads CASSQRTDHTEAFF. CDR3 bases: TGTGCCAGCAGCCAAAGGACAGATCACACTGAAGCTTTCTTT.

The V gene is TRBV7-9, the J gene TRBJ1-1; D perhaps matches TRBD1 (5 bases). The CDR3 is made up of 15 amino acids. Trimming cost V 5 bases and J 3 bases, with 16 bases left between them. Germline V lookup: CDR1 SEHNR, CDR2 FQNEAQ (reference sequence). CDR3 in amino acids: CASSRSGYVDTEAFF. The DNA for the CDR3 is TGTGCCAGCAGCCGATCAGGGTACGTCGACACTGAAGCTTTCTTT.

The sample holds a few counts of this clone. The chain employs TRBV13 and TRBJ1-1; D gene unclear. The CDR3 extends over 14 amino acids. Germline V gene sequence: CDR1 PRHDT, CDR2 FYEKMQ (reference sequence). The V gene lost 2 bases and the J gene lost 1 base, with 8 bases spanning the gap. The CDR3 sequence is CASSLRRRNTEAFF. CDR3 bases: TGTGCCAGCAGCTTACGCAGAAGGAACACTGAAGCTTTCTTT.

This chain connects TRBV19 to TRBJ1-5; 8 nucleotides agree with TRBD1. Trimming took 4 bases from V and 3 from J; bases not matched to a gene: 8. This CDR3 has 16 amino acids. CDR1 and CDR2 (germline): LNHDA, SQIVND (reference sequence). In nucleotides, the CDR3 is TGTGCCAGTAGTAACCGGACAGGGTGGTACAATCAGCCCCAGCATTTT. Translation gives CASSNRTGWYNQPQHF. Variable domain in full (rest from reference TRBV19 and TRBJ1-5): DGGITQSPKYLFRKEGQNVTLSCEQNLNHDAMYWYRQDPGQGLRLIYYSQIVNDFQKGDIAEGYSVSREKKESFPLTVTSAQKNPTAFYLCASSNRTGWYNQPQHFGDGTRLSIL.

This rearrangement joins TRBV12-3 or TRBV12-4 to TRBJ2-7, with 9 bases that match TRBD1. This CDR3 has 12 amino acids. V was clipped by 9 bases and J by 4 bases; unmatched bases: 4. DNA for the CDR3: TGTGCCAGTGGACAGGGGTATTACGAGCAGTACTTC. Its translation is CASGQGYYEQYF.

The CDR3 reads CASSPGGKQETQYF. In nucleotides, the CDR3 is TGTGCCAGCAGCCCCGGTGGTAAGCAAGAGACCCAGTACTTC. The chain has TRBV7-9 and TRBJ2-5; no reliable D call. The V end was cut by 5 bases, the J end by 2 bases, with 12 bases between. The CDR3 loop spans 14 amino acids. Looked up from germline, CDR1 is SEHNR and CDR2 is FQNEAQ (reference sequence).

The chain combines TRBV7-3 with TRBJ2-1; 7 bases agree with TRBD1. Germline V gene data show CDR1 as SGHTA and CDR2 as FQGTGA. The CDR3 consists of 16 residues. The V and J ends lost 5 bases and 2 bases, in that order; junction bases with no gene match: 9. The CDR3 sequence: CASSARTGKTYNEQFF. CDR3 bases: TGTGCCAGCAGCGCCCGGACAGGAAAAACCTACAATGAGCAGTTCTTC.

V usage is TRBV7-9 and J usage is TRBJ2-1, with D possibly matching TRBD1 (6 bases). Deletions cut 4 bases from V and 15 bases from J, with 13 bases between. In germline, CDR1 is SEHNR, CDR2 FQNEAQ (reference sequence). The CDR3 spans 11 residues. In nucleotides, the CDR3 is TGTGCCAGCAGCTCCCAGGGGATTCCGTTCTTC. It translates to CASSSQGIPFF.

The CDR3 reads CASSPQTSGRTDTQYF. CDR3 nucleotide sequence: TGTGCCAGCTCACCACAGACTAGCGGGAGAACAGATACGCAGTATTTT. The chain joins TRBV18 to TRBJ2-3; 12 bases line up with TRBD2. The CDR3 spans 16 residues. The junction had 2 bases not matched to a gene; V was cut back by 1 base and J by 3 bases. The germline V gene encodes CDR1 KGHSH and CDR2 LQKENI.

This chain joins TRBV29-1 and TRBJ1-2, with unresolved D. Germline V lookup: CDR1 SQVTM, CDR2 ANQGSEA. Trimming stripped 5 bases from V and 0 bases from J, with 10 bases between. The CDR3 loop spans 13 amino acids. CDR3 in amino acids: CSVQTASNYGYTF. DNA for the CDR3: TGCAGCGTTCAAACAGCCTCTAACTATGGCTACACCTTC. Full variable domain (rest looked up from reference TRBV29-1 and TRBJ1-2): SAVISQKPSRDICQRGTSLTIQCQVDSQVTMMFWYRQQPGQSLTLIATANQGSEATYESGFVIDKFPISRPNLTFSTLTVSNMSPEDSSIYLCSVQTASNYGYTFGSGTRLTVV.

In DNA form, the CDR3 reads TGTGCCAGCAGCCAAACGGAAGCGGGGAACACTGAAGCTTTCTTT. It encodes CASSQTEAGNTEAFF. The chain uses TRBV3-1 (or the pseudogene TRBV3-2) and TRBJ1-1, with D unresolved. The V and J ends lost 2 bases and 1 base respectively, with 11 bases between them. In germline, CDR1 is LGHDT, CDR2 YNNKEL (reference sequence). CDR3 size: 15 residues.

The CDR3 DNA reads as TGCGCCAGCAGTGAGGTCAGCGGGGGGGTTTTCGATGAGCAGTTCTTC. Protein product: CASSEVSGGVFDEQFF. V usage is TRBV10-1 and J usage is TRBJ2-1; 10 bases fit TRBD2. CDR3 length: 16 residues. Germline CDR1 reads WNHNN; CDR2 reads SYGVQD (reference sequence). V lost 2 bases to trimming and J lost 8 bases; unmatched junction nucleotides: 9.

The chain uses TRBV7-9 and TRBJ1-1, with TRBD1 matching 8 bases. Trimming removed 3 bases from V and 1 base from J; junction bases left unmatched: 7. The CDR3 runs 16 residues. CDR1 SEHNR and CDR2 FQNEAQ come from the germline V gene (reference sequence). CDR3 residues: CASSFNVGQGNTEAFF. The CDR3 bases are TGTGCCAGCAGCTTTAATGTAGGACAGGGGAACACTGAAGCTTTCTTT.

The rearrangement links TRBV7-3 to TRBJ2-6; D is ambiguous. CDR3 size: 14 residues. Germline V gives CDR1 SGHTA, CDR2 FQGTGA. Between the trimmed V and J ends, which lost 5 bases and 2 bases, there was a span of 7 bases. In nucleotides, the CDR3 is TGTGCCAGCAGCCGGGTGGCTGGGGCCAACGTCCTGACTTTC. It yields the protein CASSRVAGANVLTF.

This clone was detected once. DNA of the CDR3: TGTGCCAGCACCCAAACAGGGCTCGGCTTGAATGAGCAGTTCTTC. It yields the protein CASTQTGLGLNEQFF. The chain has TRBV6-5 and TRBJ2-1, with D perhaps TRBD1 (6 bases). The CDR3 has 15 amino acids. Deletions cut 7 bases from V and 7 bases from J, with 20 bases between. The germline gives CDR1 MNHEY, CDR2 SVGAGI.

This chain uses TRBV7-2 with TRBJ2-7, with a weak D call TRBD2 (5 bases). This CDR3 comprises 14 residues. The V end was cut by 5 bases, the J end by 3 bases, with 14 bases between. Germline values: CDR1 SGHTA, CDR2 FQGNSA. The DNA of the CDR3 is TGTGCCAGCAGCAAAAAGCGGTGGGACTACGAGCAGTACTTC. The encoded protein is CASSKKRWDYEQYF.

The chain uses TRBV28 and TRBJ2-2; the match to TRBD1 covers 9 bases. Looked up from germline, CDR1 is MDHEN and CDR2 is SYDVKM. J gave up 4 bases and V 4 bases, and 10 bases lay outside the gene matches. This CDR3 region has 17 residues. The CDR3 sequence is CASSWAGQGFGTGELFF. DNA of the CDR3: TGTGCCAGCAGTTGGGCGGGACAGGGATTCGGCACCGGGGAGCTGTTTTTT.

This chain links TRBV7-6 with TRBJ2-1; TRBD1 aligns across 10 bases. V shed 4 bases and J 5 bases; nucleotides not matched to a gene: 8. The germline V gene has CDR1 SGHVS and CDR2 FNYEAQ. The CDR3 is 16 amino acids. This CDR3 reads CASSSERDRGNNEQFF. As DNA, the CDR3 is TGTGCCAGCAGCTCAGAGCGGGACAGGGGAAACAATGAGCAGTTCTTC.

The chain recombines TRBV21-1 with TRBJ2-1; TRBD1, the D gene given by the table, was not confirmed from the DNA. TRBV21-1 is shown as a pseudogene. The CDR3 is 15 residues long. CDR3 amino acids: CASSKKGTEYNEQFF. The CDR3 DNA sequence: TGTGCCAGCAGCAAAAAAGGGACAGAATACAATGAGCAGTTCTTC.

The rearrangement uses TRBV7-7 and TRBJ2-2, with 14 bases lining up with TRBD2. The junction had 2 bases not matched to a gene; V was cut back by 5 bases and J by 6 bases. Per the germline V gene, CDR1 is SSHAT and CDR2 is FNYEAQ (reference sequence). This CDR3 has 15 residues. CDR3 region: CASSQTSGGAGELFF. CDR3 DNA: TGTGCCAGCAGCCAGACTAGCGGGGGGGCCGGGGAGCTGTTTTTT.